The clone carrying this T cell receptor (beta chain) came up once. This sample is drawn from a study of cytomegalovirus exposure and HLA in healthy donors. Primers: 60 Vbeta forward and 13 Jbeta reverse. Authors' processing steps: A later analysis tallied 87 million or so unique TCR beta chains, some 12 million of them shared. Some clones are missing from TCRdb's copy, which holds only in-frame ones; the method was immunoSEQ multiplex PCR. V, J and clone size derive from that table, while D and trimming were established from the DNA sequence. The sample includes some 130,000 clones, about four fifths of them seen just once. Germline V gene data show CDR1 as MDHEN and CDR2 as SYDVKM. The CDR3 loop spans 17 amino acids. Trimming cost V 4 bases and J 2 bases; bases outside gene matches: 14.

The sequenced sample was PBMCs. The V and J genes are TRBV28 and TRBJ2-7, with 7 bases aligning to TRBD2. The clonotype originates from a male donor in good health and CMV-seropositive. In DNA form, the CDR3 reads TGTGCCAGCAGTTCTCCGACCCTGGCGGGAGAAGCCTACGAGCAGTACTTC. It is translated as CASSSPTLAGEAYEQYF.